These 16 T cell receptor beta chains came from one sample sequenced in a study of Graves' ophthalmopathy and Graves' hyperthyroidism. RNA transcripts were the template, and TCR beta CDR3 regions were amplified from them. An opening RT-PCR round employed HTBI primers and preceded a second-round multiplex PCR. TCRdb re-analysed the multiplex PCR reads in MiXCR, keeping a single row per CDR3 protein. This sample carries roughly 1.1 million distinct CDR3 sequences, 35% to 45% of them seen once, and the ten largest clones take more than 9.5%. The sequencing sample was made of peripheral blood or thyroid tissue (not recorded which). Source of these receptors: an adult man with Graves' hyperthyroidism.

This clonotype was seen a handful of times. The J gene is TRBJ1-4, the V gene TRBV12-3 or TRBV12-4; the D is unclear. The V and J ends lost 0 bases and 8 bases respectively, with 19 bases between them. CDR3 length equals 17 residues. The CDR3 reads CASSLATTVGVGEKLFF. Written as DNA, the CDR3 is TGTGCCAGCAGTTTAGCGACCACCGTAGGCGTCGGAGAAAAACTGTTTTTT.

CDR3 sequence (DNA): TGCAGCTTAGCTTCAGGGTATTACGAGCAGTACTTC. Amino acids: CSLASGYYEQYF. The chain combines TRBV29-1 with TRBJ2-7, with a tentative D call TRBD1 (5 bases). This CDR3 has 12 residues. V dropped 8 bases and J dropped 4 bases, with 15 bases sitting between them. Germline CDR1 SQVTM, CDR2 ANQGSEA.

The gene calls are TRBV7-9 and TRBJ1-1, with a tentative D call TRBD1 (6 bases). Germline V gene data show CDR1 as SEHNR and CDR2 as FQNEAQ (reference sequence). The CDR3 has 12 residues. The V and J ends lost 1 base and 12 bases respectively, with 12 bases between them. CDR3 bases: TGTGCCAGCAGCTTAGACAGGGTGAGAACTTTCTTT. Protein: CASSLDRVRTFF.

The rearrangement uses TRBV20-1 and TRBJ2-2, with 9 nucleotides matching TRBD2. The CDR3 runs to 18 residues. The germline V gene encodes CDR1 DFQATT and CDR2 SNEGSKA (reference sequence). With 0 bases clipped from V and 6 bases from J, the junction kept 14 bases outside the gene matches. CDR3 loop: CSARDLGGRASPSGELFF. The CDR3 coding sequence is TGCAGTGCTAGAGATTTGGGCGGGAGGGCCTCGCCTTCCGGGGAGCTGTTTTTT.

This clonotype was counted at least ten times. The rearrangement uses TRBV13 and TRBJ1-1, with D possibly matching TRBD1 (5 bases). This CDR3 contains 14 residues. The V and J ends lost 8 bases and 1 base respectively, with 14 bases between them. The germline V gene encodes CDR1 PRHDT and CDR2 FYEKMQ (reference sequence). DNA of the CDR3: TGTGCCAGCCAGGATAGGGGACGGAACACTGAAGCTTTCTTT. It codes for CASQDRGRNTEAFF. Using reference TRBV13 and TRBJ1-1 for the parts outside the CDR3, the full variable domain is AAGVIQSPRHLIKEKRETATLKCYPIPRHDTVYWYQQGPGQDPQFLISFYEKMQSDKGSIPDRFSAQQFSDYHSELNMSSLELGDSALYFCASQDRGRNTEAFFGQGTRLTVV.

A few counts support this clonotype. The chain couples TRBV12-3 or TRBV12-4 to TRBJ1-2; D is uncertain. V lost 5 bases, J lost 4 bases, and 11 bases lay in between. The CDR3 contains 13 residues. DNA of the CDR3: TGTGCCAGCAGTCGATTGGAGACCTATGGCTACACCTTC. Amino acid sequence: CASSRLETYGYTF.

This clonotype was recorded a few times. This chain connects TRBV4-2 to TRBJ2-7; D is possibly TRBD1 or TRBD2 (5 bases each). There are 16 residues in the CDR3. Trimming took off 1 base at V and 2 bases at J, with 15 bases between the two ends. Germline values: CDR1 LGHNA, CDR2 YNFKEQ. This CDR3 is CASSQAFGGRTYEQYF. DNA of the CDR3: TGTGCCAGCAGCCAAGCCTTTGGGGGAAGAACCTACGAGCAGTACTTC.

This clonotype was counted at least ten times. The chain couples TRBV7-9 to TRBJ2-7; 12 bases map to TRBD1. The V and J ends lost 5 bases and 1 base, in that order; junction bases with no gene match: 12. Germline V CDR1 and CDR2: SEHNR, FQNEAQ (reference sequence). The CDR3 totals 18 residues. DNA for the CDR3: TGTGCCAGCAGCATAATAGGGACAGGGGGCCTCACGTCCTACGAGCAGTACTTC. As protein: CASSIIGTGGLTSYEQYF. Complete variable domain (other parts from reference TRBV7-9 and TRBJ2-7): DTGVSQNPRHKITKRGQNVTFRCDPISEHNRLYWYRQTLGQGPEFLTYFQNEAQLEKSRLLSDRFSAERPKGSFSTLEIQRTEQGDSAMYLCASSIIGTGGLTSYEQYFGPGTRLTVT.

This clonotype was counted many times. The rearrangement joins TRBV7-9 to TRBJ2-7, with 7 bases matching TRBD1. Per germline, CDR1 SEHNR and CDR2 FQNEAQ (reference sequence). The CDR3 is 15 amino acids. V lost 6 bases to trimming and J lost 0 bases; unmatched junction nucleotides: 8. CDR3 nucleotide sequence: TGTGCCAGCAGTTCTGACAGGGTAGACTCCTACGAGCAGTACTTC. Protein sequence: CASSSDRVDSYEQYF. Looking up the rest from reference TRBV7-9 and TRBJ2-7 gives the full variable domain: DTGVSQNPRHKITKRGQNVTFRCDPISEHNRLYWYRQTLGQGPEFLTYFQNEAQLEKSRLLSDRFSAERPKGSFSTLEIQRTEQGDSAMYLCASSSDRVDSYEQYFGPGTRLTVT.

This clonotype was observed a few times. This chain joins TRBV6-2 or TRBV6-3 and TRBJ1-2; D remains unclear. Deletions cut 6 bases from V and 2 bases from J, with 10 bases between. This CDR3 has 13 residues. Germline CDR1 reads MNHEY; CDR2 reads SVGEGT. The CDR3 region is CASRRPGNYGYTF. CDR3 nucleotides: TGTGCCAGCAGACGACCGGGAAACTATGGCTACACCTTC.

The chain combines TRBV12-3 or TRBV12-4 with TRBJ2-7; perhaps TRBD1 as D (5 bases). The CDR3 contains 14 residues. Trimming pared 2 bases from V and 5 bases from J, leaving 13 bases between. The CDR3 region has the DNA TGTGCCAGCAGTTTATGGAGTCAGGGCGACGAGCAGTACTTC. This sequence encodes CASSLWSQGDEQYF.

Only a few counts were recorded for this clonotype. This rearrangement joins TRBV5-6 to TRBJ2-7; 7 bases match TRBD1. Looked up from germline, CDR1 is SGHDT and CDR2 is YYEEEE. CDR3 size: 14 residues. J gave up 1 base and V 6 bases, and 7 bases lay outside the gene matches. CDR3 nucleotide sequence: TGTGCCAGCACGCAGGGACAGTCTTCCTACGAGCAGTACTTC. Amino acid sequence: CASTQGQSSYEQYF.

The rearrangement uses TRBV20-1 and TRBJ1-2; D is unclear. Germline CDR1 DFQATT, CDR2 SNEGSKA (reference sequence). This CDR3 has 16 residues. Between the trimmed V and J ends, which lost 0 bases and 6 bases, there was a span of 20 bases. The CDR3 DNA reads TGCAGTGCTAGAGATCAAAAACAGCCCCTGACGAATGGCTACACCTTC. Translated, it gives CSARDQKQPLTNGYTF.

This clonotype came up a few times. V gene TRBV15 combines with J gene TRBJ2-7, with D possibly matching TRBD2 (6 bases). Germline-derived CDR1 and CDR2 are LNHNV and YYDKDF (reference sequence). Trimming removed 4 bases from V and 2 bases from J, with 9 bases in between. The CDR3 covers 13 residues. For the CDR3, the DNA is TGTGCCACCAGCATGGGACTTCCCTACGAGCAGTACTTC. Residues: CATSMGLPYEQYF.

This clonotype has only one observation. This sequence joins TRBV10-3 and TRBJ2-2; weak D call: TRBD2 (6 bases). Germline V gene sequence: CDR1 ENHRY, CDR2 SYGVKD. The CDR3 runs to 15 residues. V dropped 0 bases and J dropped 7 bases, with 12 bases sitting between them. CDR3: CAISESFGGNGELFF. The CDR3 DNA reads TGTGCCATCAGTGAGTCCTTCGGGGGAAACGGGGAGCTGTTTTTT.

This clonotype turned up a few times. CDR3 sequence reads: CASSRDRREVAFF. The CDR3, as DNA: TGTGCCAGCAGCCGGGACCGTAGAGAGGTAGCTTTCTTT. The rearrangement uses TRBV6-2 or TRBV6-3 and TRBJ1-1; TRBD1 might be the D (5 bases). The V end lost 6 bases, the J end lost 10 bases, and 18 bases lay between the germline ends. Germline V gene lookup returns CDR1 MNHEY and CDR2 SVGEGT. The CDR3 is made up of 13 amino acids.